These T cell receptor beta chains were read from a single sample in a study of control samples from healthy donors and cancer patients. Generated by immunoSEQ multiplex PCR, the TCRdb table keeps only in-frame clones and is missing some. The repertoire has 95,000 to 150,000 clones, about 92% of them found once; the top ten carry 0.58%. The sample was PBMCs. The source of these receptors is a man older than 75 with head and neck cancer. Each CDR3 is given with its conserved first and last residue. D genes are given only for firm matches. Part of the rows lack a size; the others show once, few, many or a class for expanded clones.

TRBV15	-	TRBJ2-2	19	-	TGTGCCACCAGCAGAGATCATCGGTGGGGGAAAGTGACGACCGGGGAGCTGTTTTTT	CATSRDHRWGKVTTGELFF
TRBV7-2	-	TRBJ1-5	13	-	TGTGCCAGCAGCTGGACGGGGAATCAGCCCCAGCATTTT	CASSWTGNQPQHF
TRBV20-1	-	TRBJ2-5	13	-	TGCAGTGCTAGTAATGGGGAACAAGAGACCCAGTACTTC	CSASNGEQETQYF
TRBV5-6	-	TRBJ2-1	14	-	TGTGCCAGCAGCTTGACGAACTCCTACAATGAGCAGTTCTTC	CASSLTNSYNEQFF
TRBV7-2	-	TRBJ1-4	15	-	TGTGCCAGCAGCGCCAGGACAGTTTTTAATGAAAAACTGTTTTTT	CASSARTVFNEKLFF
TRBV13	TRBD1	TRBJ2-1	15	once	TGTGCCAGCAGCTTAATTTGGGACAGGGGTAATGAGCAGTTCTTC	CASSLIWDRGNEQFF
TRBV6-5	-	TRBJ2-7	14	-	TGTGCCAGCAGAAGCCGGGACATAGACGACGAGCAGTACTTC	CASRSRDIDDEQYF
TRBV9	-	TRBJ2-3	13	-	TGTGCCAGCAGCCCCCTGGTCTCAGATACGCAGTATTTT	CASSPLVSDTQYF
TRBV6-5	-	TRBJ2-2	14	-	TGTGCCAGCAGGGGGGGTTTATACACCGGGGAGCTGTTTTTT	CASRGGLYTGELFF
TRBV21-1	-	TRBJ2-7	13	-	TGTGCCAGCAAGGGACACGGAACCTACGAGCAGTACTTC	CASKGHGTYEQYF
TRBV6-5	-	TRBJ2-2	15	-	TGTGCCAGCAGAGTGACTCATCGAAACACCGGGGAGCTGTTTTTT	CASRVTHRNTGELFF
TRBV9	-	TRBJ2-7	16	-	TGTGCCAGCAGCTCTAGGGGGGGTAACTCGGACTACGAGCAGTACTTC	CASSSRGGNSDYEQYF
TRBV4-3	TRBD1	TRBJ2-7	17	few	TGCGCCAGCAGCCCAGCGGCAGCTGGACAGGGGCGTAGGAAGCAGTACTTC	CASSPAAAGQGRRKQYF
TRBV18	-	TRBJ1-5	15	-	TGTGCCAGCTCACCACGGTCCGCAAGGGGTCAGCCCCAGCATTTT	CASSPRSARGQPQHF
TRBV5-1	TRBD2	TRBJ2-2	18	-	TGCGCCAGCAGCTTGGACCTAGCGGGAGTAGGAAGGACCGGGGAGCTGTTTTTT	CASSLDLAGVGRTGELFF
TRBV5-6	-	TRBJ1-5	13	-	TGTGCCAGCAGCTTGGGTTGGGATCAGCCCCAGCATTTT	CASSLGWDQPQHF
TRBV7-4	-	TRBJ1-1	17	-	TGTGCCAGCAGCTCAACCCTCGGGTCAACACAGAACACTGAAGCTTTCTTT	CASSSTLGSTQNTEAFF
TRBV20-1	-	TRBJ1-2	11	-	TGCAGCCCCGGACCTAGCTCGGGCTACACCTTC	CSPGPSSGYTF
TRBV21-1	-	TRBJ1-6	19	-	TGTGCCAGCAGCAAAAAAAGGGCCCCCGGGGCAGGGAAGGGTTCACCCCTCCACTTT	CASSKKRAPGAGKGSPLHF
TRBV5-4	-	TRBJ2-1	12	-	TGTGCCAGCAGCTTCTGGGGGAATGAGCAGTTCTTC	CASSFWGNEQFF
TRBV9	-	TRBJ1-2	15	-	TGTGCCAGCAGCCTCGGGACACCTTCTCACTATGGCTACACCTTC	CASSLGTPSHYGYTF
TRBV9	TRBD2	TRBJ2-5	14	-	TGTGCCAGCAGCGCCGGGAGGGCGCGGGAGACCCAGTACTTC	CASSAGRARETQYF
TRBV30	TRBD1	TRBJ1-5	16	-	TGTGCCTGGAGTCCCCCATACAGGGGAAGCAATCAGCCCCAGCATTTT	CAWSPPYRGSNQPQHF
TRBV6-1	-	TRBJ1-4	14	-	TGTGCCAGCAGGCCTGGGACTGTAAGTGAAAAACTGTTTTTT	CASRPGTVSEKLFF
TRBV14	TRBD1	TRBJ2-7	16	-	TGTGCCAGCAGCCCTTGGGGGACAGGGTCGTCCTACGAGCAGTACTTC	CASSPWGTGSSYEQYF
TRBV3-1/TRBV3-2	-	TRBJ2-5	16	-	TGTGCCAGCAGCCAGGGGGCCCGACGAAGGCGGGAGACCCAGTACTTC	CASSQGARRRRETQYF
TRBV5-4	-	TRBJ1-2	17	-	TGTGCCAGCAGCTTGGCCGGCAGGGTAAGGGCTAACTATGGCTACACCTTC	CASSLAGRVRANYGYTF
TRBV5-1	TRBD2	TRBJ2-5	15	once	TGCGCCAGCAGCTTCGGACTAGCGGAGGGAGAGACCCAGTACTTC	CASSFGLAEGETQYF
TRBV7-9	-	TRBJ1-2	11	-	TGTGCCAGCAGCTTAGTTCATGGCTACACCTTC	CASSLVHGYTF
TRBV21-1	-	TRBJ1-3	15	-	TGTGCCAGCCGGTCCGGGACAGATACTGGAAACACCATATATTTT	CASRSGTDTGNTIYF
TRBV19	-	TRBJ1-2	15	-	TGTGCCAGTAGTAGTCAGCCGTTAGCTAACTATGGCTACACCTTC	CASSSQPLANYGYTF
TRBV10-2	-	TRBJ2-5	14	-	TGCGCCAGCAGTGTGGGGGGATTCCAAGAGACCCAGTACTTC	CASSVGGFQETQYF
TRBV30	TRBD1	TRBJ1-2	13	-	TGTGCCTGGAAGGACAGGGTATTCTATGGCTACACCTTC	CAWKDRVFYGYTF
TRBV5-1	-	TRBJ1-6	13	few	TGCGCCAGCAGCGGGACGGTAAATTCACCCCTCCACTTT	CASSGTVNSPLHF
TRBV5-1	-	TRBJ2-1	12	-	TGCGCCAGCAACGCCGACTACAATGAGCAGTTCTTC	CASNADYNEQFF
TRBV27	-	TRBJ2-1	12	-	TGTGCCAGCAGTTTAATGGGCAATGAGCAGTTCTTC	CASSLMGNEQFF
TRBV7-2	-	TRBJ2-7	12	-	TGTGCCAGCAGCTTAGTCGCGTACGAGCAGTACTTC	CASSLVAYEQYF
TRBV6-5	-	TRBJ1-1	14	-	TGTGCCAGCAGTTACGAAGGGTGGAACACTGAAGCTTTCTTT	CASSYEGWNTEAFF
TRBV4-1	-	TRBJ2-7	16	-	TGCGCCAGCAGCCAAGAATGGAACAGCGGCCGATACGAGCAGTACTTC	CASSQEWNSGRYEQYF
TRBV27	-	TRBJ2-1	13	-	TGTGCCAGCAGATCTCTAGCGCGCAATGAGCAGTTCTTC	CASRSLARNEQFF
TRBV2	-	TRBJ1-1	13	-	TGTGCCAGCAGGGGAGATTTGAACACTGAAGCTTTCTTT	CASRGDLNTEAFF
TRBV19	-	TRBJ2-7	13	-	TGTGCCAGCAGTCCCGGGACATACTACGAGCAGTACTTC	CASSPGTYYEQYF
TRBV6-5	-	TRBJ1-1	13	-	TGTGCCAGCAGTCCGGGTAGGAACACTGAAGCTTTCTTT	CASSPGRNTEAFF
TRBV7-6	-	TRBJ1-5	16	-	TGTGCCAGCAGCCTTACGGGGGGGGGTGGCAATCAGCCCCAGCATTTT	CASSLTGGGGNQPQHF
TRBV18	TRBD1	TRBJ2-7	13	-	TGTGCCAGCTCGCGGACAGGGGCCTACGAGCAGTACTTC	CASSRTGAYEQYF
TRBV28	-	TRBJ2-3	16	-	TGTGCCAGCAGTTCCGGAGGAGACCAATACACAGATACGCAGTATTTT	CASSSGGDQYTDTQYF
TRBV9	TRBD1	TRBJ1-2	18	-	TGTGCCAGCAGCGTAGCCGAAGGCGACAGGGGGGAATTTTATGGCTACACCTTC	CASSVAEGDRGEFYGYTF
TRBV7-9	-	TRBJ1-1	16	once	TGTGCCAGCAGTCAACCCCTCGGGGGGATGAACACTGAAGCTTTCTTT	CASSQPLGGMNTEAFF
TRBV2	-	TRBJ1-4	15	-	TGTGCCAGCAGTCCACTCAGAGTAACTAATGAAAAACTGTTTTTT	CASSPLRVTNEKLFF
TRBV7-2	-	TRBJ2-7	17	-	TGTGCCAGCAGCTCCCGGGAGTTTGCCGGGACCTCCTACGAGCAGTACTTC	CASSSREFAGTSYEQYF
TRBV7-8	-	TRBJ2-7	15	-	TGTGCCAGCAGTCTATCCCGGGACGCCTCCTACGAGCAGTACTTC	CASSLSRDASYEQYF
TRBV9	-	TRBJ2-1	13	-	TGTGCCAGCAGCCCCCGCCTCTATAATGAGCAGTTCTTC	CASSPRLYNEQFF
TRBV9	-	TRBJ2-3	14	-	TGTGCCAGCAGCGTAGCGGGACGTAAAGATACGCAGTATTTT	CASSVAGRKDTQYF